The present entry profiles one T cell receptor (beta chain) with its context. This record comes from a study of shared clonotypes between healthy human individuals. Turning to the study itself: Two female and a few male donors aged 18 to 49 were enrolled.

Germline assignment: CDR1 MGHDK and CDR2 SYGVNS. The CDR3 consists of 14 residues. V lost 8 bases to trimming and J lost 4 bases; unmatched junction nucleotides: 6. Donors were healthy HIV-negative adults without recently reported acute infections or vaccinations. Caucasian adults living in Nashville, Tennessee, provided all samples. Authors' processing steps: Quality scores were absent from the junction-only immunoSEQ sequences, so filtering differed. Assay used: immunoSEQ multiplex PCR; TCRdb lists only in-frame clones, some missing. V and J calls and clone size are copied from that table; D and trimming were computed from the DNA. This sample has 1,500,000 or so clones, with approximately 98.5% found just once.

Sequenced material: naive CD4+ T cells sorted from blood. The subset: CD45RA+ positively selected. This TCR derives from a man between 25 and 39 years old in good health. The chain combines TRBV25-1 with TRBJ1-4; 8 nucleotides align to TRBD1. As DNA, the CDR3 is TGTGCCAGCGGTGGGACAGGCAGTAATGAAAAACTGTTTTTT. This codes for CASGGTGSNEKLFF.